A single T cell receptor (beta chain) is shown here with its context. It lacks a known antigen. Within one base of it there is no much larger clone, and no base qualities were kept. V gives up 2 bases and J gives up 1 base, and the segment between their germline ends measures 5 bases. CDR1 and CDR2, looked up from the germline V gene, are MNHNS and SASEGT. Including cysteine and phenylalanine, the CDR3 has 13 amino acids. The only DNA kept is the CDR3, 39 bases in frame from the first base. These data belong to a study of metastatic and nonmetastatic thyroid tumors (dated by TCRdb to 2018 to 2020). Study-wide context: Repertoires were compared across peripheral blood and tumor or nodule tissue samples from malignant and benign thyroid patients.

No treatment had been received by any patient before thyroid surgery. Using T-cell receptor beta sequencing, the study looked back at clinical samples from patients collected from about 2011 to 2018. Library preparation used PCR. The instrument given in TCRdb is Illumina HiSeq 4000. The TCR beta-chain CDR3 region of each patient was profiled by high-throughput sequencing. For the original study's pipeline: A classifier to discriminate distant-metastatic papillary thyroid cancer patients was built from CDR3 differences across clinicopathological groups. Repertoire diversity was assessed with the Shannon index, and tumor-blood repertoire similarity with the Morisita-Horn index. In TCRdb, the public reads were trimmed at Q25 with fastp and aligned with MiXCR, with productive beta chains retained. The V and J calls were not made by the authors but by TCRdb's processing. The sample table records 40,000 or so clones; about a sixth of these occur just once. Of the sample, approximately 9.8% falls within the top ten clones.

Study-wide findings and limitations: In both blood and tumor samples, malignant tumors were reported to have significantly higher TCR beta diversity than benign nodules.

Sequenced input: tumor tissue. This clonotype originated in a female donor with papillary thyroid cancer or a benign thyroid nodule (not recorded which). Some clones in this sample may be carry-over from other donors' samples. The chain links TRBV6-1 with TRBJ2-5, with an unclear D gene assignment. The DNA sequence is as follows: TGTGCCAGCAGTGAACTGCTCCAAGAGACCCAGTACTTC. This gives the protein CASSELLQETQYF.